A selection of T cell receptor beta chains follows, all from one sample in a study of shared T cell receptors in the human thymus. Here immunoSEQ multiplex PCR was the method, and the copy in TCRdb shows in-frame clones only, minus some. The repertoire holds hundreds of thousands of clones, with roughly 86% as singletons. The same data also went into a second study, on human thymus T cells.

Sequenced input: thymocytes. The receptors shown here come from a boy in the first two years of life with a congenital heart defect. The CDR3 runs from the conserved cysteine through the conserved F or W. The D gene is left open where the match is weak. Size values are once, few and many counts, or a class for expanded clones, and some rows have none.

J gene | D gene | V gene | clone size | CDR3 protein | CDR3 DNA
TRBJ1-1 | TRBD1 | TRBV6-6 | NA | CASSYSGTGGTEAFF | TGTGCCAGCAGTTATTCCGGGACAGGGGGAACTGAAGCTTTCTTT
TRBJ1-3 | NA | TRBV2 | NA | CASSEDRNSLSGNLSGNTIYF | TGTGCCAGCAGTGAAGACAGGAACTCCCTCTCTGGAAACCTCTCTGGAAACACCATATATTTT
TRBJ1-5 | NA | TRBV28 | NA | CASNLDRHSNQPQHF | TGTGCCAGCAACCTTGACAGACATAGCAATCAGCCCCAGCATTTT
TRBJ1-3 | TRBD1 | TRBV30 | NA | CAWSMRLRQGYASGNTIYF | TGTGCCTGGAGCATGCGCCTTAGACAGGGGTATGCGTCTGGAAACACCATATATTTT
TRBJ1-2 | TRBD1 | TRBV11-3 | NA | CASSPRQGSYGYTF | TGTGCCAGCAGCCCTCGACAGGGAAGCTATGGCTACACCTTC
TRBJ2-1 | TRBD1 | TRBV7-2 | NA | CASSLAGPGQGVEQFF | TGTGCCAGCAGCTTAGCAGGACCGGGACAGGGCGTCGAGCAGTTCTTC
TRBJ2-3 | TRBD1 | TRBV9 | NA | CASSVGQGDTQYF | TGTGCCAGCAGCGTAGGACAGGGAGATACGCAGTATTTT
TRBJ1-4 | NA | TRBV4-1 | NA | CASSQWDTYEKLFF | TGCGCCAGCAGCCAATGGGACACTTATGAAAAACTGTTTTTT
TRBJ2-1 | NA | TRBV6-5 | NA | CASRGDGNSYNEQFF | TGTGCCAGCAGGGGAGACGGTAACTCCTACAATGAGCAGTTCTTC
TRBJ1-1 | TRBD1 | TRBV7-6 | NA | CASSPSETGGGTEAFF | TGTGCCAGCAGCCCCTCTGAGACAGGGGGTGGGACTGAAGCTTTCTTT
TRBJ2-7 | NA | TRBV27 | NA | CASSQDSPYEQYF | TGTGCCAGCAGCCAGGACAGTCCCTACGAGCAGTACTTC
TRBJ1-2 | TRBD1 | TRBV5-4 | NA | CASSQRTGGRYGYTF | TGTGCCAGCAGCCAAAGGACAGGGGGAAGGTATGGCTACACCTTC
TRBJ1-4 | NA | TRBV5-6 | NA | CASSSGSLAVGDEKLFF | TGTGCCAGCAGCTCCGGGTCTTTGGCAGTCGGTGATGAAAAACTGTTTTTT
TRBJ1-4 | NA | TRBV28 | NA | CASSLGQITATNEKLFF | TGTGCCAGCAGCCTCGGACAGATTACTGCAACTAATGAAAAACTGTTTTTT
TRBJ2-3 | TRBD2 | TRBV4-2 | NA | CASSQLGLAGPVDTQYF | TGTGCCAGCAGCCAGTTGGGACTAGCGGGGCCCGTAGATACGCAGTATTTT
TRBJ2-7 | TRBD1 | TRBV7-9 | NA | CASSHPDRAYEQYF | TGTGCCAGCAGCCATCCCGACAGGGCCTACGAGCAGTACTTC
TRBJ1-2 | NA | TRBV30 | NA | CAWISPGANYGYTF | TGTGCCTGGATAAGCCCCGGAGCTAACTATGGCTACACCTTC
TRBJ2-1 | NA | TRBV30 | NA | CAWSVGNEQFF | TGTGCCTGGAGTGTCGGTAATGAGCAGTTCTTC
TRBJ1-3 | NA | TRBV20-1 | NA | CSGLLGNTIYF | TGCAGTGGGCTCCTTGGAAACACCATATATTTT
TRBJ2-2 | TRBD2 | TRBV5-1 | NA | CASSLTSGDGTGELFF | TGCGCCAGCAGCTTGACTAGCGGGGATGGCACCGGGGAGCTGTTTTTT
TRBJ2-4 | TRBD2 | TRBV5-3 | NA | CARSPTSGRVINIQYF | TGTGCCAGAAGCCCGACTAGCGGGAGAGTTATAAACATTCAGTACTTC
TRBJ2-3 | TRBD2 | TRBV14 | NA | CASSQEKMAGGGTDTQYF | TGTGCCAGCAGCCAAGAGAAAATGGCGGGAGGGGGAACAGATACGCAGTATTTT
TRBJ2-7 | TRBD2 | TRBV6-5 | NA | CASRTLAGGHYAQYF | TGTGCCAGCAGAACACTAGCGGGAGGGCACTACGCGCAGTACTTC
TRBJ1-2 | TRBD1 | TRBV28 | NA | CASSLLPRTGHGYTF | TGTGCCAGCAGTTTACTCCCTAGGACAGGACATGGCTACACCTTC
TRBJ2-7 | TRBD1 | TRBV4-2 | NA | CASSGAPGQGNSAYEQYF | TGTGCCAGCAGCGGTGCACCGGGACAGGGGAATTCGGCCTACGAGCAGTACTTC
TRBJ2-3 | TRBD2 | TRBV28 | NA | CASTVGLASPGGGTDTQYF | TGTGCCAGCACCGTGGGACTAGCTTCCCCCGGGGGGGGCACAGATACGCAGTATTTT
TRBJ2-7 | TRBD1 | TRBV28 | few | CASSFRGPSYEQYF | TGTGCCAGCAGTTTCAGGGGGCCCTCCTACGAGCAGTACTTC
TRBJ2-3 | TRBD2 | TRBV4-3 | NA | CASSHPGTSGRDTQYF | TGCGCCAGCAGCCATCCCGGGACTAGCGGGAGGGATACGCAGTATTTT
TRBJ2-1 | NA | TRBV9 | NA | CASSPRRRGPYNEQFF | TGTGCCAGCAGCCCGCGTCGGAGGGGGCCCTACAATGAGCAGTTCTTC
TRBJ2-7 | TRBD2 | TRBV28 | NA | CASSFGLAVYEQYF | TGTGCCAGCAGTTTCGGACTAGCGGTCTACGAGCAGTACTTC
TRBJ1-3 | TRBD1 | TRBV6-5 | NA | CASSSDRGPGNTIYF | TGTGCCAGCAGTTCGGACAGGGGACCTGGAAACACCATATATTTT
TRBJ2-7 | TRBD2 | TRBV28 | NA | CASSRGGAGGYEQYF | TGTGCCAGCAGCCGCGGTGGTGCGGGGGGCTACGAGCAGTACTTC
TRBJ2-1 | TRBD1 | TRBV29-1 | NA | CSVVGTGGSSYNEQFF | TGCAGCGTTGTCGGGACAGGTGGGAGCTCCTACAATGAGCAGTTCTTC
TRBJ2-3 | NA | TRBV5-1 | NA | CASREAGQGDTQYF | TGCGCCAGCAGAGAGGCAGGGCAGGGAGATACGCAGTATTTT
TRBJ2-7 | TRBD2 | TRBV5-1 | NA | CASSLAGTSGYEQYF | TGCGCCAGCAGCTTGGCCGGGACTAGCGGCTACGAGCAGTACTTC
TRBJ2-7 | TRBD2 | TRBV18 | few | CASSPGREDYEQYF | TGTGCCAGCTCACCGGGACGGGAGGACTACGAGCAGTACTTC
TRBJ1-1 | NA | TRBV14 | NA | CASSQGRRGPNTEAFF | TGTGCCAGCAGCCAAGGTCGCAGGGGCCCGAACACTGAAGCTTTCTTT
TRBJ1-5 | TRBD1 | TRBV7-8 | once | CASSLDQGGQPQHF | TGTGCCAGCAGCTTAGACCAGGGGGGTCAGCCCCAGCATTTT
TRBJ1-4 | NA | TRBV19 | NA | CASSIQMGLGEKLFF | TGTGCCAGTAGTATACAAATGGGGCTGGGTGAAAAACTGTTTTTT